Presented here are 4 T cell receptor beta chains from one specimen sequenced in a study of cytomegalovirus exposure and HLA in healthy donors. PCR was performed using 60 Vbeta and 13 Jbeta primers. Sequencing was performed with immunoSEQ multiplex PCR; in TCRdb, only in-frame clones are kept and a portion is missing. The sample records around 200,000 clones, around three quarters being singletons. The sequenced sample consisted of PBMCs. The receptor set was obtained from a man under 40 in good health and CMV-seronegative.

A single count supports this clone. The chain links TRBV28 to TRBJ2-7, with 9 positions matching TRBD1. Losses at the gene ends were 6 bases for V and 6 bases for J; bases not matched to a gene: 9. The CDR3 has 14 residues. CDR1 MDHEN and CDR2 SYDVKM come from the germline V gene. The CDR3 reads CASRSGTGTGEQYF. The CDR3 DNA reads TGTGCCAGCAGGTCCGGGACAGGGACAGGCGAGCAGTACTTC.

This clone was counted only a few times. The chain employs TRBV9 and TRBJ1-2; D not resolved. This CDR3 region has 14 residues. Germline values: CDR1 SGDLS, CDR2 YYNGEE. The V gene lost 4 bases and the J gene lost 2 bases, with 12 bases spanning the gap. The CDR3 DNA follows: TGTGCCAGCAGCCTAGGGCCTCTGAACTATGGCTACACCTTC. It is translated as CASSLGPLNYGYTF. Full variable domain (missing parts from reference TRBV9 and TRBJ1-2): DSGVTQTPKHLITATGQRVTLRCSPRSGDLSVYWYQQSLDQGLQFLIQYYNGEERAKGNILERFSAQQFPDLHSELNLSSLELGDSALYFCASSLGPLNYGYTFGSGTRLTVV.

The rearrangement uses TRBV9 and TRBJ2-1; D not resolved. The CDR3 extends over 15 amino acids. Germline CDR1 is SGDLS and CDR2 is YYNGEE. V lost 0 bases to trimming and J lost 7 bases, with 14 bases between them. CDR3 nucleotide sequence: TGTGCCAGCAGCGTAGACGTGATAGCCGGGAATGAGCAGTTCTTC. Its translation: CASSVDVIAGNEQFF.

The chain is built from TRBV7-9 and TRBJ1-2; no firm D call. CDR3 length: 12 amino acids. Germline CDR1 is SEHNR and CDR2 is FQNEAQ (reference sequence). Trimming left V 4 bases short and J 4 bases short, with 7 bases between. The CDR3 loop reads CASSSYSYGYTF. The DNA for the CDR3 is TGTGCCAGCAGCTCTTACAGCTATGGCTACACCTTC.